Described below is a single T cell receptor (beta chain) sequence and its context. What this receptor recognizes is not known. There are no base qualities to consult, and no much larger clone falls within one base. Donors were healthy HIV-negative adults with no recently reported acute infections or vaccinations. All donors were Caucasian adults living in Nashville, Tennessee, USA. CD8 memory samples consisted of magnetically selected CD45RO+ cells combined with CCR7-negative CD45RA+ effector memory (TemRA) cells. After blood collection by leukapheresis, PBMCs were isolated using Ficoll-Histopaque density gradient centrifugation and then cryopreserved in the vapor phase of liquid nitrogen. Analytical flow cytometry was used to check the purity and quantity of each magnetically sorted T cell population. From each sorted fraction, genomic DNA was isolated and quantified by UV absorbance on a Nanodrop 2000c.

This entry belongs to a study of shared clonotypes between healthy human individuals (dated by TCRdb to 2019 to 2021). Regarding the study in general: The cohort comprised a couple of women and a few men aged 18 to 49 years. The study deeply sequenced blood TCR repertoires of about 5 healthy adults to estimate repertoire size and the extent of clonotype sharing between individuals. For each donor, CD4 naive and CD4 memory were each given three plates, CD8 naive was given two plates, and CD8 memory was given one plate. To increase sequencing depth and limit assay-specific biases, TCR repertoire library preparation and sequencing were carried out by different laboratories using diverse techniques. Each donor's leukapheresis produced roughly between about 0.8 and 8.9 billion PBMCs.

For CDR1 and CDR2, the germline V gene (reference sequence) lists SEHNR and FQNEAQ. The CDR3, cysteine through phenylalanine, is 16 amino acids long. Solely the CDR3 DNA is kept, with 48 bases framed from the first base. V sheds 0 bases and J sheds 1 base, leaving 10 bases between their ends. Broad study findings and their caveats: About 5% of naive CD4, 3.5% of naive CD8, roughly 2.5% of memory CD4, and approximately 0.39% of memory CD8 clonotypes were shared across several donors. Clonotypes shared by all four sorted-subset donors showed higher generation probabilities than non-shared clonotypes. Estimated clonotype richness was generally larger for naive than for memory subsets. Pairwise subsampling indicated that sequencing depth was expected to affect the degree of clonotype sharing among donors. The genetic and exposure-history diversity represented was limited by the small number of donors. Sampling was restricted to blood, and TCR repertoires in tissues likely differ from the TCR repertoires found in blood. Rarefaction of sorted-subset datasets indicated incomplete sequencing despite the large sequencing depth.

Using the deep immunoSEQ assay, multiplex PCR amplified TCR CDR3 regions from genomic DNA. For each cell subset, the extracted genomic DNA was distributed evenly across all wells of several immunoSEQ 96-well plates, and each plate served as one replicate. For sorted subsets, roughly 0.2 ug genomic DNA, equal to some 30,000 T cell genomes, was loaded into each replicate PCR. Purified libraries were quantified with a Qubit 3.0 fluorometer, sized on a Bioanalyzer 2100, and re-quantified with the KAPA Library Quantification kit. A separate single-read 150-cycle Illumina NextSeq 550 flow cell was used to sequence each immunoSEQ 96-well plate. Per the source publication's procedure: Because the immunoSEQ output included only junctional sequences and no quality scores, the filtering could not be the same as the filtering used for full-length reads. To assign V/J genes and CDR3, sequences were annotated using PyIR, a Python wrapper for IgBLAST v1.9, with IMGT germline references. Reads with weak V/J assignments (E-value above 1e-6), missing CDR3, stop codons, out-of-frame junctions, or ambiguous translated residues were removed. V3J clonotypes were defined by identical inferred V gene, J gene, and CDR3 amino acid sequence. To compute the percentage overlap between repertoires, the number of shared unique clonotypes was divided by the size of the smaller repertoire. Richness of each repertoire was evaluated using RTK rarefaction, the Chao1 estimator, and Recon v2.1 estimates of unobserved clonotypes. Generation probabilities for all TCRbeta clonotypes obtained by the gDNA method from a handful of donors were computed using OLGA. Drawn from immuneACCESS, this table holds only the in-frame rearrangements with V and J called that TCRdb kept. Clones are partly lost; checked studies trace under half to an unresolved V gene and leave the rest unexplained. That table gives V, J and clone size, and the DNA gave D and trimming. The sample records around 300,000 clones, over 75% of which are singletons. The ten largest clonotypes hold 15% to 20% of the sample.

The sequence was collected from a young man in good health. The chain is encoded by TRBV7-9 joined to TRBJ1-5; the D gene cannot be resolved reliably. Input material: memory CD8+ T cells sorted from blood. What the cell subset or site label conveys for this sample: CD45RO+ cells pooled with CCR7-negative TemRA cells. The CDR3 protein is CASSLAGDDSNQPQHF. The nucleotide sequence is TGTGCCAGCAGCTTAGCTGGGGATGACAGCAATCAGCCCCAGCATTTT.